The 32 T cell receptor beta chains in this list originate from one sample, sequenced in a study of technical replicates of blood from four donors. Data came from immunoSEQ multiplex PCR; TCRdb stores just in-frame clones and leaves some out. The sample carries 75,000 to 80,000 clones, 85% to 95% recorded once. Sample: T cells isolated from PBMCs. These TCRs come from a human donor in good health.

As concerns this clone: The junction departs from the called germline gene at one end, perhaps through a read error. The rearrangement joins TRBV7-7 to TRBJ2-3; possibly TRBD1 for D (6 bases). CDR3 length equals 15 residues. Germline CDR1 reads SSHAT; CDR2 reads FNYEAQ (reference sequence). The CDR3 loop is CASSLSGVGADTQYF. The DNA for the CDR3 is TGTGCTAGCAGCTTGTCAGGGGTAGGGGCAGATACGCAGTATTTT.

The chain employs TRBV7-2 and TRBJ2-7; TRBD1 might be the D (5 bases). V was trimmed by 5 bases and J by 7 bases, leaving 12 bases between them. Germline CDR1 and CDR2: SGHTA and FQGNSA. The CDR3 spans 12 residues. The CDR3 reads CASSGAYPEQYF. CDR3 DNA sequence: TGTGCCAGCAGCGGGGCCTATCCTGAGCAGTACTTC.

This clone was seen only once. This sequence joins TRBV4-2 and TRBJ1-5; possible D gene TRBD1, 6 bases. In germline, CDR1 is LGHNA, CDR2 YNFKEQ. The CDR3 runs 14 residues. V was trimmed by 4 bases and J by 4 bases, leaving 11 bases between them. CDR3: CASSLTGSNQPQHF. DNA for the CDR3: TGTGCCAGCAGCCTTACAGGGTCGAATCAGCCCCAGCATTTT.

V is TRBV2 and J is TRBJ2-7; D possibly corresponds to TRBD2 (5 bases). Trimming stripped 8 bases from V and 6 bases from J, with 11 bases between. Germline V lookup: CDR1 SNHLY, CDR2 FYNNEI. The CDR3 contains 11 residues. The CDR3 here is CASLSGLEQYF. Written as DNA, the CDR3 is TGTGCCAGCCTGAGCGGCCTCGAGCAGTACTTC.

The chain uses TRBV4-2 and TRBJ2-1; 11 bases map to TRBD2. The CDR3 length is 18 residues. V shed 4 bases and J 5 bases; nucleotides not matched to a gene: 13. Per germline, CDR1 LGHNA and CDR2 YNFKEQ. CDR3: CASSLRIIAGGTNNEQFF. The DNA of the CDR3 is TGTGCCAGCAGCCTGCGAATCATAGCGGGAGGGACTAACAATGAGCAGTTCTTC.

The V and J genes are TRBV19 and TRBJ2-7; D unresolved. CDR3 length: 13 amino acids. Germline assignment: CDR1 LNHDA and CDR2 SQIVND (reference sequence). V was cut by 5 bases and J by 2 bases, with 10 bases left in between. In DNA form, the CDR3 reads TGTGCCAGTAGTGCGACGGGTGCCTACGAGCAGTACTTC. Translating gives CASSATGAYEQYF.

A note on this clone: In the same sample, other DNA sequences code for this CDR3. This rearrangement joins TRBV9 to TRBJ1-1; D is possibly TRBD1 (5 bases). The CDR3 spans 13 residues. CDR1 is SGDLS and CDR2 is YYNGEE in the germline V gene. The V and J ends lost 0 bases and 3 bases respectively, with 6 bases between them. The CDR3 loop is CASSVVRDTEAFF. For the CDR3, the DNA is TGTGCCAGCAGCGTAGTCAGGGACACTGAAGCTTTCTTT.

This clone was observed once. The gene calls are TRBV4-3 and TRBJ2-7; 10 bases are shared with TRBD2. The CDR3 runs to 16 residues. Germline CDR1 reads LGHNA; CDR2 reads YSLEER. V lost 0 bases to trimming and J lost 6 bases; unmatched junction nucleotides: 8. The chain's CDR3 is CASSQDPASGSSEQYF. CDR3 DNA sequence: TGCGCCAGCAGCCAAGACCCCGCTAGCGGGAGCTCCGAGCAGTACTTC.

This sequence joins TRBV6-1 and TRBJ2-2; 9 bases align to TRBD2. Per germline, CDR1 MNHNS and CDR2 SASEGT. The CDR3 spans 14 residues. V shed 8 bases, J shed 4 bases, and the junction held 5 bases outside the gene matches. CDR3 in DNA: TGTGCCAGCCAGAGCGGGAGGAGCACCGGGGAGCTGTTTTTT. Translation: CASQSGRSTGELFF.

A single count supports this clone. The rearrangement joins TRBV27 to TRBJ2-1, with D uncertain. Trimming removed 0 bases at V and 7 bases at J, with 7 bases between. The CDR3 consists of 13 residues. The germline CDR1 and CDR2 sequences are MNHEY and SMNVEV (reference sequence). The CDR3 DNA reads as TGTGCCAGCAGTTTATCGAGGAATAATGAGCAGTTCTTC. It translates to CASSLSRNNEQFF.

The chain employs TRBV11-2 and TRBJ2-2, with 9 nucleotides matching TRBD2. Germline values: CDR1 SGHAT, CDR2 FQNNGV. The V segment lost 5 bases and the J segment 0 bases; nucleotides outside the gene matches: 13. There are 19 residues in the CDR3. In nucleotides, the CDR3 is TGTGCCAGCAGCCTAATAGGGCTAGCGGGACCAACGAACACCGGGGAGCTGTTTTTT. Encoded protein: CASSLIGLAGPTNTGELFF.

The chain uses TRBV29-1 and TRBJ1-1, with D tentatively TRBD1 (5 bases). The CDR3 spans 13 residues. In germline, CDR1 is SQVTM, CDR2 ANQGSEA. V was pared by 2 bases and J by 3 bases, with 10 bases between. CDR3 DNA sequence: TGCAGCGTTGAATTCCAGGGATACACTGAAGCTTTCTTT. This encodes CSVEFQGYTEAFF.

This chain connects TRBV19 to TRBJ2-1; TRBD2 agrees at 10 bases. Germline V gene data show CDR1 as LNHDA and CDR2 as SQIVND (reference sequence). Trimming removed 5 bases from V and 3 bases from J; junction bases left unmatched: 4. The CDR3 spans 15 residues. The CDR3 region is CASSSLAGVYNEQFF. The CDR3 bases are TGTGCCAGTAGTTCCCTAGCGGGAGTCTACAATGAGCAGTTCTTC.

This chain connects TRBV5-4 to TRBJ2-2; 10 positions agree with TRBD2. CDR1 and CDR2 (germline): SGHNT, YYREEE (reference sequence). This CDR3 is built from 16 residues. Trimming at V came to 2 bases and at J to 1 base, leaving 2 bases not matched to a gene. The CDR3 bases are TGTGCCAGCAGCTTCCTAGCGGGAGTGAACACCGGGGAGCTGTTTTTT. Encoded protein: CASSFLAGVNTGELFF.

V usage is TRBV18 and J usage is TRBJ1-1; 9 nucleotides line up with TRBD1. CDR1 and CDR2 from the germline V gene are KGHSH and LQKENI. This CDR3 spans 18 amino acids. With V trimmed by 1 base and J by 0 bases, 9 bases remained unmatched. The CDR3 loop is CASSPLQTGGRMNTEAFF. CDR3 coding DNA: TGTGCCAGCTCACCACTCCAGACAGGGGGTAGGATGAACACTGAAGCTTTCTTT.

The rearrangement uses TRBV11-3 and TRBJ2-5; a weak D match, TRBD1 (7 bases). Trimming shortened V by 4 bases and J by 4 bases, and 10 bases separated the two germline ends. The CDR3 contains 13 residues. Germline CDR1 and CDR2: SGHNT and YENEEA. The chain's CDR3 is CASSYRGGETQYF. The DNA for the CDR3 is TGTGCCAGCAGCTACAGGGGAGGAGAGACCCAGTACTTC.

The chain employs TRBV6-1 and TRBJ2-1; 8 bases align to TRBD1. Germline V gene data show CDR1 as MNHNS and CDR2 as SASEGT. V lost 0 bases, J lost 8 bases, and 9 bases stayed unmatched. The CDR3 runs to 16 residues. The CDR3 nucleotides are TGTGCCAGCAGTGAAGCATGGGACAGGTCTCGGCATGAGCAGTTCTTC. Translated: CASSEAWDRSRHEQFF.

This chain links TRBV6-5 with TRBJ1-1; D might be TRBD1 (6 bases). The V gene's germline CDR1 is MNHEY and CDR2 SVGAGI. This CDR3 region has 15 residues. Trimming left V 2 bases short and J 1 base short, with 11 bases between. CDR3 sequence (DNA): TGTGCCAGCAGTTACCAGATACAGGGGAACACTGAAGCTTTCTTT. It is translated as CASSYQIQGNTEAFF.

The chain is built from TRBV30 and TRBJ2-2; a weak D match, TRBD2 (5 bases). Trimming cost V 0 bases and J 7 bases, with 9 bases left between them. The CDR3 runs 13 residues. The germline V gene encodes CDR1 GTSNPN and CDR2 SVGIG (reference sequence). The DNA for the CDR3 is TGTGCCTGGAGTGTACATAGCGACGGGGAGCTGTTTTTT. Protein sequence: CAWSVHSDGELFF.

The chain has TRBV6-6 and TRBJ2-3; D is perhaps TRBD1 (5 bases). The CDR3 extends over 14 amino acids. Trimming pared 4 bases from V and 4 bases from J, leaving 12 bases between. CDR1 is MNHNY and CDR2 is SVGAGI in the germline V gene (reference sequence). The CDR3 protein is CASSFSTVADTQYF. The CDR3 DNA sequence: TGTGCCAGCAGTTTTTCGACAGTTGCAGATACGCAGTATTTT.

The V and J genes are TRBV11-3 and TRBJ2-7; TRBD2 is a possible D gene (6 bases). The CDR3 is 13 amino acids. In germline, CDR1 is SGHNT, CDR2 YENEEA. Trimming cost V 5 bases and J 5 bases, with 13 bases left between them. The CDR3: CASSPGAPHEQYF. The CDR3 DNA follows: TGTGCCAGCAGCCCGGGAGCTCCCCACGAGCAGTACTTC. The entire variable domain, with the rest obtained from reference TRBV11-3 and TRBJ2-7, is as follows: EAGVVQSPRYKIIEKKQPVAFWCNPISGHNTLYWYLQNLGQGPELLIRYENEEAVDDSQLPKDRFSAERLKGVDSTLKIQPAELGDSAVYLCASSPGAPHEQYFGPGTRLTVT.

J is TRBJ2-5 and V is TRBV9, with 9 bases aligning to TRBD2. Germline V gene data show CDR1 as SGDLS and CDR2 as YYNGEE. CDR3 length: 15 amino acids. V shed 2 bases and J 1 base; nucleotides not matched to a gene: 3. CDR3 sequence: CASSVLLAGQETQYF. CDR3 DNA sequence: TGTGCCAGCAGCGTGCTACTAGCGGGCCAAGAGACCCAGTACTTC.

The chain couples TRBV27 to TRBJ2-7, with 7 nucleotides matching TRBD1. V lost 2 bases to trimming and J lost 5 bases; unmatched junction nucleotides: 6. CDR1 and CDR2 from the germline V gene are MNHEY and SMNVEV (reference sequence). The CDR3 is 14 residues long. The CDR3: CASSLSRQGHEQYF. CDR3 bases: TGTGCCAGCAGTTTAAGTCGACAGGGCCACGAGCAGTACTTC.

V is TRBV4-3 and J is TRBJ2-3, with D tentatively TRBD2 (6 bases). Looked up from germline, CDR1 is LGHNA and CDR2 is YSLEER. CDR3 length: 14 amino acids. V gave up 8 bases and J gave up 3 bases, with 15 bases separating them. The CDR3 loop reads CASETSHETDTQYF. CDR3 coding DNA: TGCGCCAGCGAAACTAGCCATGAGACAGATACGCAGTATTTT.

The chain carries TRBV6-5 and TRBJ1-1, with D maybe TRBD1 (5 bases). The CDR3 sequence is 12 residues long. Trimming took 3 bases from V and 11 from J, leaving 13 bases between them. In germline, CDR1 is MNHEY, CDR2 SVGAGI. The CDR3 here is CASSYGTGEAFF. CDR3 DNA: TGTGCCAGCAGTTATGGCACGGGGGAGGCTTTCTTT.

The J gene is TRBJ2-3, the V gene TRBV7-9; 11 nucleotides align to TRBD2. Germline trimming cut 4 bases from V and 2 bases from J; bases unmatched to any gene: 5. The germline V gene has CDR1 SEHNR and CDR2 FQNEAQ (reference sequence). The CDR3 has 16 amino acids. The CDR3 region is CASSWGLAEYTDTQYF. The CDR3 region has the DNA TGTGCCAGCAGCTGGGGACTAGCGGAATACACAGATACGCAGTATTTT.

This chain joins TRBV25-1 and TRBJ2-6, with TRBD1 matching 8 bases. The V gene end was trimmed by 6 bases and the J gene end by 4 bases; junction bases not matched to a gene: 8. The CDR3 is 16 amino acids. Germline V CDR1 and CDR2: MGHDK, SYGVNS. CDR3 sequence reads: CASRAGGAGGANVLTF. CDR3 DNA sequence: TGTGCCAGCAGGGCAGGGGGCGCAGGAGGGGCCAACGTCCTGACTTTC. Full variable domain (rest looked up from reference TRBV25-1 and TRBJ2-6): EADIYQTPRYLVIGTGKKITLECSQTMGHDKMYWYQQDPGMELHLIHYSYGVNSTEKGDLSSESTVSRIRTEHFPLTLESARPSHTSQYLCASRAGGAGGANVLTFGAGSRLTVL.

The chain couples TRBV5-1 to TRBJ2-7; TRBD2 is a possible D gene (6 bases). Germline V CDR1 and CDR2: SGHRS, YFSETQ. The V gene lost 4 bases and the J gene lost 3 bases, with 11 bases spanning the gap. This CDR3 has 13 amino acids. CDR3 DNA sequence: TGCGCCAGCAGCATCGGGACTGTCTACGAGCAGTACTTC. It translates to CASSIGTVYEQYF.

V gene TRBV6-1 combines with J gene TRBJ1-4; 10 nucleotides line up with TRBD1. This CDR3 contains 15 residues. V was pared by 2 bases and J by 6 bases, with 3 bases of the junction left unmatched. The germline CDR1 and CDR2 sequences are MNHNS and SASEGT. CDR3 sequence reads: CASSESGTGDEKLFF. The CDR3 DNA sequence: TGTGCCAGCAGTGAAAGTGGGACAGGGGATGAAAAACTGTTTTTT.

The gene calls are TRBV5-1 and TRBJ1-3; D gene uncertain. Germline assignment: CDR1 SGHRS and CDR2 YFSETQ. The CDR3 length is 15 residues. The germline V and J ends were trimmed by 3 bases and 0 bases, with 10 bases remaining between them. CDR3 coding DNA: TGCGCCAGCAGCTCGCTACAGAGCTCTGGAAACACCATATATTTT. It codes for CASSSLQSSGNTIYF.

CDR3 residues: CASSITGINYGYTF. The CDR3 DNA sequence: TGTGCCAGCAGTATCACAGGGATCAACTATGGCTACACCTTC. J is TRBJ1-2 and V is TRBV2; TRBD1 is a possible D gene (6 bases). The CDR3 has 14 amino acids. In germline, CDR1 is SNHLY, CDR2 FYNNEI. With 5 bases removed from V and 2 bases from J, the gap between germline ends came to 12 bases. The complete variable domain, with remaining parts taken from reference TRBV2 and TRBJ1-2, reads EPEVTQTPSHQVTQMGQEVILRCVPISNHLYFYWYRQILGQKVEFLVSFYNNEISEKSEIFDDQFSVERPDGSNFTLKIRSTKLEDSAMYFCASSITGINYGYTFGSGTRLTVV.

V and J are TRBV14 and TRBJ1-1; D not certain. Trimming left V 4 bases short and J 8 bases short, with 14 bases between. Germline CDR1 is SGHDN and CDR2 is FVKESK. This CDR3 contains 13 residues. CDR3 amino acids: CASSLYWAGEAFF. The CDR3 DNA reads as TGTGCCAGCAGCCTTTATTGGGCAGGAGAAGCTTTCTTT.